This entry features one TCR beta chain sequence. A much larger clone is a single base away; this may be a read error. This specimen belongs to a study of T cells in Graves' hyperthyroidism and ophthalmopathy. CDR1 is SQVTM, CDR2 ANQGSEA, per germline. Deletions cut 4 bases from V and 8 bases from J, with 26 bases between. The CDR3 has 16 residues. RNA transcripts yielded amplified TCR beta CDR3 regions. HTBI primers drove first-round RT-PCR of the TCR CDR3. Each CDR3 protein is one row after TCRdb ran MiXCR on the multiplex PCR reads. The sample carries 450,000 to 650,000 distinct CDR3 sequences, roughly 20% recorded once.

J is TRBJ1-2 and V is TRBV29-1, with D uncertain. This clonotype was sampled from a man between 18 and 35 years old with Graves' hyperthyroidism. What was sequenced was blood. The chain's CDR3 is CSVGIRIRERAIGYTF. The CDR3 DNA follows: TGCAGCGTTGGGATAAGGATTAGGGAAAGGGCGATAGGCTACACCTTC.